This T cell receptor beta chain derives from a study of molecular identifiers for immune sequencing clone quantification. As for the study in general: Split five ways in replicates, RNA from around 18,000 or 91,000 naive CD8 cells had four portions sequenced.

Points on this clonotype: The junction and the germline gene differ at one end; a read error may be behind it.

The authors built bulk TCR libraries by previously described methods with listed TCR primers. TCRdb passed the PCR reads through MiXCR, listing each CDR3 protein once. The data contain over 600,000 distinct CDR3 sequences, about 20% of them singletons. Sorted naive CD8 T cells, 20,000 to 1,000,000, were sequenced from 10%, 30% or 50% RNA. The sorting of naive CD8 T cells used the CD8+CD4-CCR7+CD45RA+ phenotype. The germline V gene has CDR1 ENHRY and CDR2 SYGVKD. The CDR3 has 12 residues. Material for sequencing was naive CD8+ T cells from blood, with Jurkat cell RNA spiked in. Subset of the sample: FACS-sorted CD8+CD4-CCR7+CD45RA+ naive T cells. The rearrangement joins TRBV10-3 to TRBJ1-5; D call uncertain. The TCR originated in a human donor in good health. Some libraries in this study had Jurkat cell RNA spiked in. CDR3 DNA: TGTGCCATCTTCGGGAGCAATCAGCCTCAGCATTTT. Translated: CAIFGSNQPQHF.